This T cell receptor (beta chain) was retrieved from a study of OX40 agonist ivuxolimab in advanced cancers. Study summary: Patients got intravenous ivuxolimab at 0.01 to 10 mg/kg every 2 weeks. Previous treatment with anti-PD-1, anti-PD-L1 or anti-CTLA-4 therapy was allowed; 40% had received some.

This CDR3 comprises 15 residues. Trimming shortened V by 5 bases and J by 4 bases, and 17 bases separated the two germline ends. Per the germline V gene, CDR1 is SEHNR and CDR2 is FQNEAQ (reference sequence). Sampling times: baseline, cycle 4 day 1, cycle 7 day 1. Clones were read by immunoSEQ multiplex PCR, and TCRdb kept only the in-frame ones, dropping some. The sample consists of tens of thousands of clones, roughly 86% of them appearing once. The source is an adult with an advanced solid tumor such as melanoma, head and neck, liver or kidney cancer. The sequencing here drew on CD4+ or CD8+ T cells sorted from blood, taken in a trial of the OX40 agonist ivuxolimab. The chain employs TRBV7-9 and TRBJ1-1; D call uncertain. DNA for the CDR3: TGTGCCAGCAGCCTTAGACTGGACTGGGCCACTGAAGCTTTCTTT. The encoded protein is CASSLRLDWATEAFF.